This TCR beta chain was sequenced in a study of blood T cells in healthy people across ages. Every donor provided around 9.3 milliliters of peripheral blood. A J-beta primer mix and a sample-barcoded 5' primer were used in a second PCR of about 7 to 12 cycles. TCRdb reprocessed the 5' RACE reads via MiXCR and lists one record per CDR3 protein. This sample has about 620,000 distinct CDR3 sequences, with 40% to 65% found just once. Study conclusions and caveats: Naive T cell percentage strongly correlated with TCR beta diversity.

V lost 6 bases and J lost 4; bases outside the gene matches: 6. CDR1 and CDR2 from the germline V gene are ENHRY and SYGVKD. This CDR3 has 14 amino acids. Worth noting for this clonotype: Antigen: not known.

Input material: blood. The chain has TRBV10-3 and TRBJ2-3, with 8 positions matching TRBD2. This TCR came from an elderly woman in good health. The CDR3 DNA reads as TGTGCCATCAGGGCGGGACTAGGCCCAGATACGCAGTATTTT. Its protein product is CAIRAGLGPDTQYF.